These 6 T cell receptor beta chains were sequenced from one sample in a study of cytomegalovirus exposure and HLA in healthy donors. The table came from immunoSEQ multiplex PCR; TCRdb's copy has only in-frame clones and leaves some out. The profile shows over 200,000 clones, 88% of them singletons. Sequenced material: PBMCs. These receptors came from a woman aged 18-29 years in good health and CMV-seronegative.

The rearrangement joins TRBV6-5 to TRBJ2-3; 12 bases align to TRBD2. V lost 0 bases, J lost 4 bases, and 2 bases stayed unmatched. In germline, CDR1 is MNHEY, CDR2 SVGAGI. This CDR3 comprises 16 residues. The CDR3 DNA reads TGTGCCAGCAGTTACTCCCTAGCGGGAGGGCCAGATACGCAGTATTTT. Encoded protein: CASSYSLAGGPDTQYF.

The chain joins TRBV9 to TRBJ2-5; TRBD1 matches at 8 bases. The length of the CDR3 is 11 residues. CDR1 and CDR2 (germline): SGDLS, YYNGEE. J gave up 13 bases and V 4 bases, and 6 bases lay outside the gene matches. CDR3 nucleotide sequence: TGTGCCAGCAGCCTTGGACAGGGTCTGTACTTC. It yields the protein CASSLGQGLYF.

This clone appeared once. This sequence joins TRBV6-4 and TRBJ2-3; 10 nucleotides line up with TRBD1. Germline CDR1 reads MRHNA; CDR2 reads SNTAGT. The trim removed 2 bases at V and 3 bases at J, leaving 2 bases unmatched. There are 15 residues in the CDR3. In nucleotides, the CDR3 is TGTGCCAGCAGTGACAAGGGACAGGGGACAGATACGCAGTATTTT. The encoded protein is CASSDKGQGTDTQYF.

The chain couples TRBV18 to TRBJ2-5; D call uncertain. The germline gives CDR1 KGHSH, CDR2 LQKENI. Deletions cut 4 bases from V and 2 bases from J, with 8 bases between. CDR3 length: 13 residues. The chain's CDR3 is CASSRGIQETQYF. The CDR3 region has the DNA TGTGCCAGCTCACGAGGAATTCAAGAGACCCAGTACTTC.

In its sample, this clone was seen once. The chain joins TRBV11-2 to TRBJ1-4, with D hard to call. V was pared by 3 bases and J by 8 bases, with 7 bases between. CDR3 length equals 12 residues. Germline V gene sequence: CDR1 SGHAT, CDR2 FQNNGV. CDR3 bases: TGTGCCAGCAGCTTGGACTCCGAAAAACTGTTTTTT. This encodes CASSLDSEKLFF. Drawing the rest from reference TRBV11-2 and TRBJ1-4, the complete variable domain is EAGVAQSPRYKIIEKRQSVAFWCNPISGHATLYWYQQILGQGPKLLIQFQNNGVVDDSQLPKDRFSAERLKGVDSTLKIQPAKLEDSAVYLCASSLDSEKLFFGSGTQLSVL.

This chain links TRBV2 with TRBJ1-5; D is unresolved. V was clipped by 3 bases and J by 5 bases, with 11 bases between them. This CDR3 has 14 amino acids. CDR1 and CDR2 (germline): SNHLY, FYNNEI. CDR3 coding DNA: TGTGCCAGCAGTGAGCCTAAGATGCATCAGCCCCAGCATTTT. It yields the protein CASSEPKMHQPQHF.